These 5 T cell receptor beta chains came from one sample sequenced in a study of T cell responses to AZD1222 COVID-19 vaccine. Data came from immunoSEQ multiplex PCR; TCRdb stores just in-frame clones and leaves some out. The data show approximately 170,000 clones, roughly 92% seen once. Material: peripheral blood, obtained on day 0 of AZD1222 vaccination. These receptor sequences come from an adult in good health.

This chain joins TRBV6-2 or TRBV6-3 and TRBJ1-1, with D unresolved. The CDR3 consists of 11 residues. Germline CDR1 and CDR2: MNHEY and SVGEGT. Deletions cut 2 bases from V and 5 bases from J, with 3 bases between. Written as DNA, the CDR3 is TGTGCCAGCAGTTACAGAACTGAAGCTTTCTTT. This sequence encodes CASSYRTEAFF.

CDR3 residues: CASSQTGAKLFTGELFF. For the CDR3, the DNA is TGTGCCAGCAGCCAAACAGGGGCCAAACTTTTCACCGGGGAGCTGTTTTTT. The rearrangement links TRBV3-1 (or the pseudogene TRBV3-2) to TRBJ2-2, with 7 bases lining up with TRBD1. Germline CDR1 and CDR2: LGHDT and YNNKEL (reference sequence). V was clipped by 2 bases and J by 4 bases; unmatched bases: 10. The CDR3 contains 17 residues.

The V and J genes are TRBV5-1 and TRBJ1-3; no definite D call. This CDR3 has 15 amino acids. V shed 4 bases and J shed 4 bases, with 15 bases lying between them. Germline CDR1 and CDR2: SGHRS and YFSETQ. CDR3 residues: CASSPGPAGGNTIYF. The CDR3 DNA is TGCGCCAGCAGCCCAGGACCTGCGGGAGGAAACACCATATATTTT.

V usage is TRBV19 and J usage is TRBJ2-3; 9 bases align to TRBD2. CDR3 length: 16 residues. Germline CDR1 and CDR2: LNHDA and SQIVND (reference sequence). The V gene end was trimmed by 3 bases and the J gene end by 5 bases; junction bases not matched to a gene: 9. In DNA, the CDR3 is TGTGCCAGTAGTATCGCGGGGGGGCAGAGTGGAGATACGCAGTATTTT. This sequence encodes CASSIAGGQSGDTQYF. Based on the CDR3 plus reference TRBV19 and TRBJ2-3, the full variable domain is DGGITQSPKYLFRKEGQNVTLSCEQNLNHDAMYWYRQDPGQGLRLIYYSQIVNDFQKGDIAEGYSVSREKKESFPLTVTSAQKNPTAFYLCASSIAGGQSGDTQYFGPGTRLTVL.

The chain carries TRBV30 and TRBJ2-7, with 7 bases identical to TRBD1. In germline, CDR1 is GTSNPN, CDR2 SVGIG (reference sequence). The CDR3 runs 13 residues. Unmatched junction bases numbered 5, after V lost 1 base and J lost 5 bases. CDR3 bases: TGTGCCTGGAGTGAACAGGGGATCCACGAGCAGTACTTC. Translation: CAWSEQGIHEQYF.